A selection of T cell receptor beta chains follows, all from one sample in a study of early T cells in non-severe SARS-CoV-2 infection. One entry per CDR3 protein, called by TCRdb with MiXCR from the 5' RACE reads. Altogether roughly 120,000 distinct CDR3 sequences are present, about 15% being singletons, with the ten largest covering 20% to 25%. The sequenced sample consisted of whole blood. These receptor sequences come from an adult who was a healthcare worker with PCR-confirmed SARS-CoV-2 infection or an uninfected control (not recorded which). The CDR3 runs from the conserved cysteine through the conserved F or W. Each record gives: J gene, V gene, D gene, clone size, CDR3 DNA, CDR3 protein. The D gene is left open where the match is weak. Some rows have no size entry. The others give once, few or many, or a class for an expanded clone.

J: TRBJ2-3
V: TRBV3-1
D: TRBD2
size: .
DNA: TGTGCCAGCAGGTCCTTCAGCGGGGGGCCCACAGATACGCAGTATTTT
CDR3: CASRSFSGGPTDTQYF

J: TRBJ1-6
V: TRBV12-3/TRBV12-4
D: .
size: .
DNA: TGTGCCAGCAGTTTGACGGGATCAGGTTCACCCCTCCACTTT
CDR3: CASSLTGSGSPLHF

J: TRBJ2-6
V: TRBV7-9
D: .
size: few
DNA: TGTGCCAGCGAGGGTTCTGGGGCCAACGTCCTGACTTTC
CDR3: CASEGSGANVLTF

J: TRBJ2-5
V: TRBV18
D: .
size: .
DNA: TGTGCCAGCTCACCTTTGATTAGCCAAGAGACCCAGTACTTC
CDR3: CASSPLISQETQYF

J: TRBJ1-2
V: TRBV7-6
D: .
size: few
DNA: TGTGCCAGCAGCGCTCAACAGGGTCCGGATGGCTACACCTTC
CDR3: CASSAQQGPDGYTF

J: TRBJ1-3
V: TRBV3-1
D: .
size: .
DNA: TGTGCCAGCAGCCAGGATACCGGGAGACGAAACACCATATATTTT
CDR3: CASSQDTGRRNTIYF

J: TRBJ2-2
V: TRBV9
D: TRBD1
size: .
DNA: TGTGCCAGCAGCGTAGGTGGACAGGCCCCCGGGACCGGGGAGCTGTTTTTT
CDR3: CASSVGGQAPGTGELFF

J: TRBJ2-3
V: TRBV9
D: TRBD2
size: few
DNA: TGTGCCAGCAGCCCACTAGCGGGGGCCAGCACAGATACGCAGTATTTT
CDR3: CASSPLAGASTDTQYF

J: TRBJ2-4
V: TRBV20-1
D: .
size: .
DNA: TGCAGTGCGCTAGCCCGTGGGGGTGCGGCCAAAAACATTCAGTACTTC
CDR3: CSALARGGAAKNIQYF

J: TRBJ2-5
V: TRBV20-1
D: .
size: few
DNA: TGCAGTGCTAGAAGCGTCGTTCAAGAGACCCAGTACTTC
CDR3: CSARSVVQETQYF

J: TRBJ1-2
V: TRBV20-1
D: .
size: few
DNA: TGCAGTGCTAGTGGGGGATCCTACGATGGCTACACCTTC
CDR3: CSASGGSYDGYTF

J: TRBJ2-1
V: TRBV6-1
D: TRBD1
size: .
DNA: TGTGCCAGCAGTGAAGTGCAGGGGGCCCATGAGCAGTTCTTC
CDR3: CASSEVQGAHEQFF

J: TRBJ2-3
V: TRBV12-3/TRBV12-4
D: .
size: .
DNA: TGTGCCAGCAGTCCGGACGGGAGCACAGATACGCAGTATTTT
CDR3: CASSPDGSTDTQYF

J: TRBJ2-1
V: TRBV12-5
D: TRBD1
size: .
DNA: TGTGCTAGTGGTTTGGGCGACAGGGGGCTGAATGAGCAGTTCTTC
CDR3: CASGLGDRGLNEQFF

J: TRBJ2-1
V: TRBV12-3/TRBV12-4
D: .
size: few
DNA: TGTGCCAGCAGTATAAAGGGGGGGCTCCAACTACGGAATGAGCAGTTCTTC
CDR3: CASSIKGGLQLRNEQFF

J: TRBJ1-1
V: TRBV7-2
D: TRBD1
size: .
DNA: TGTGTCAGGACGGTGTTAACAGGGGGCGTATTGTTCACTGAAGCTTTCTTT
CDR3: CVRTVLTGGVLFTEAFF

J: TRBJ1-1
V: TRBV20-1
D: .
size: .
DNA: TGCAGTGCTTCCGAACATACGTACACTGAAGCTTTCTTT
CDR3: CSASEHTYTEAFF

J: TRBJ1-1
V: TRBV11-2
D: .
size: .
DNA: TGTGCCAGCAGCCTTATCGGAGGGGACACTGAAGCTTTCTTT
CDR3: CASSLIGGDTEAFF

J: TRBJ1-1
V: TRBV20-1
D: TRBD1
size: few
DNA: TGCAGTGCTAAAGCAATGGACAGGGTGAACACTGAAGCTTTCTTT
CDR3: CSAKAMDRVNTEAFF

J: TRBJ2-1
V: TRBV3-1
D: .
size: .
DNA: TGTGCCAGCAGCTACAACAATGAGCAGTTCTTC
CDR3: CASSYNNEQFF

J: TRBJ2-3
V: TRBV7-2
D: .
size: few
DNA: TGTGCCAGCAGCGCACGCCTAGTACTGACGCAGTATTTT
CDR3: CASSARLVLTQYF

J: TRBJ2-3
V: TRBV5-1
D: .
size: .
DNA: TGCGCCAGCAGCTTAAGGAAGAGCACAGATACGCAGTATTTT
CDR3: CASSLRKSTDTQYF

J: TRBJ1-1
V: TRBV18
D: TRBD1
size: few
DNA: TGTGCCAGCTCACCTAGGACAGGGGGAGGGAACACTGAAGCTTTCTTT
CDR3: CASSPRTGGGNTEAFF

J: TRBJ2-2
V: TRBV6-6
D: .
size: .
DNA: TGTGCCAGCAGTAGCGGAGGCGGGCGGAACACCGGGGAGCTGTTTTTT
CDR3: CASSSGGGRNTGELFF

J: TRBJ2-3
V: TRBV6-2/TRBV6-3
D: .
size: few
DNA: TGTGCCAGCTCAATAAGTAGCACAGATACGCAGTATTTT
CDR3: CASSISSTDTQYF

J: TRBJ1-1
V: TRBV5-1
D: .
size: few
DNA: TGCGCCAGCAGCTTGGTAACAGGAAACACTGAAGCTTTCTTT
CDR3: CASSLVTGNTEAFF

J: TRBJ1-6
V: TRBV30
D: .
size: few
DNA: TGTGCCTACATCCAGGGGACTTTTCCACCCCTCCACTTT
CDR3: CAYIQGTFPPLHF

J: TRBJ2-1
V: TRBV19
D: .
size: few
DNA: TGTGCCAGTGGTATAGGCTTCTCCTACAATGAGCAGTTCTTC
CDR3: CASGIGFSYNEQFF

J: TRBJ2-1
V: TRBV20-1
D: .
size: .
DNA: TGCAGTGCTAGGGGGATACTCTACAATGAGCAGTTCTTC
CDR3: CSARGILYNEQFF

J: TRBJ2-1
V: TRBV24-1
D: TRBD2
size: many
DNA: TGTGCCACCAGTGATTCTAGCGGGGGGGACAATGAGCAGTTCTTC
CDR3: CATSDSSGGDNEQFF

J: TRBJ2-2
V: TRBV14
D: .
size: .
DNA: TGTGCCAGCAGCCAAGCCGGGGAGCTGTTTTTT
CDR3: CASSQAGELFF

J: TRBJ1-5
V: TRBV10-2
D: TRBD1
size: .
DNA: TGCGCCAGCAGCGGAGGACAGGGGTTTAATCAGCCCCAGCATTTT
CDR3: CASSGGQGFNQPQHF

J: TRBJ1-5
V: TRBV6-1
D: .
size: few
DNA: TGTGCCAGCAGTGAACCTCACAGCTTCAATCAGCCCCAGCATTTT
CDR3: CASSEPHSFNQPQHF

J: TRBJ2-5
V: TRBV15
D: TRBD2
size: few
DNA: TGTGCCACCAGCAGAGCATCGGGGGGGCCCGAGACCCAGTACTTC
CDR3: CATSRASGGPETQYF

J: TRBJ2-7
V: TRBV6-6
D: TRBD1
size: few
DNA: TGTGCCAGCAGGCGGACAGGGAACTCCTACGAGCAGTACTTC
CDR3: CASRRTGNSYEQYF

J: TRBJ1-1
V: TRBV10-3
D: TRBD1
size: few
DNA: TGTGCCATCAGTGAGGGACAGGGGTCTGAAGCTTTCTTT
CDR3: CAISEGQGSEAFF

J: TRBJ1-2
V: TRBV12-3/TRBV12-4
D: TRBD1
size: many
DNA: TGTGCCAGCAGCTCACAGGGGATCGGCTATGGCTACACCTTC
CDR3: CASSSQGIGYGYTF

J: TRBJ1-1
V: TRBV4-2
D: TRBD1
size: many
DNA: TGTGCCAGCAGCAAGGACAGGGTTCGGGACACTGAAGCTTTCTTT
CDR3: CASSKDRVRDTEAFF

J: TRBJ2-1
V: TRBV9
D: .
size: few
DNA: TGTGCCAGCAGCGCCAGTCATGAGCAGTTCTTC
CDR3: CASSASHEQFF

J: TRBJ2-1
V: TRBV12-5
D: .
size: few
DNA: TGTGCTAGTGGTCCGGGACTTCTAAGCTCCTACAATGAGCAGTTCTTC
CDR3: CASGPGLLSSYNEQFF

J: TRBJ1-6
V: TRBV5-1
D: TRBD1
size: .
DNA: TGCGCCAGCAGCTTGGAACCGGGACAGGGTTCACCCCTCCACTTT
CDR3: CASSLEPGQGSPLHF

J: TRBJ1-1
V: TRBV29-1
D: .
size: few
DNA: TGCAGCGCGAGACCCCAGGTGAACACTGAAGCTTTCTTT
CDR3: CSARPQVNTEAFF

J: TRBJ2-2
V: TRBV20-1
D: TRBD1
size: .
DNA: TGCAGTGCTAGGGGACAGGGGGCGCCCGGGGAGCTGTTTTTT
CDR3: CSARGQGAPGELFF